The clone carrying this T cell receptor beta chain was counted ten times or more. The antigen is undetermined. This sample was included in a study of T-cell reconstitution after alpha-beta-depleted transplantation in children. The study's findings and limits: From newly produced T cells came most of the T-cell counts and diversity one year after transplant. Recipient T cells and thymic progenitors that survived were the source of the high TCRbeta diversity seen at day 60 in some patients.

It was with unique molecular identifiers that the TCRbeta library was prepared. Via MiXCR, TCRdb re-called the PCR reads, giving one row per CDR3 protein. The sample includes over 200,000 distinct CDR3 sequences, around 8.4% of them seen just once. CDR3 length: 17 amino acids. V shed 2 bases and J shed 0 bases, with 15 bases lying between them. CDR1 and CDR2 (germline): SGHRS, YFSETQ. The V and J genes are TRBV5-1 and TRBJ1-3; D unclear. The origin of this receptor is a male patient between 2 and 9 years old who had a stem cell transplant for acute myeloid leukemia, so the T cells may come from the graft donor. The sequenced sample was PBMCs, mostly from graft donor cells, obtained 360 days after TCRalphabeta/CD19-depleted stem cell transplant. CDR3 in amino acids: CASSFGGPPSSGNTIYF. The CDR3 nucleotides are TGCGCCAGCAGCTTCGGCGGACCACCAAGCTCTGGAAACACCATATATTTT.